The rows below give T cell receptor beta chains drawn from one sample of a study of blood T cell repertoires in COVID-19. Assay: immunoSEQ multiplex PCR; the TCRdb copy retains only in-frame clones and omits some. The sample yields 200,000 to 250,000 clones, approximately 78% seen once. The sequenced sample consisted of peripheral blood. All receptors derive from a woman aged 18-29 years with acute or convalescent COVID-19. Each CDR3 is given without its conserved first and last residue. D genes are given only for firm matches. Not every row has a clone size; where given, it reads once, few, many or a size class.

v_gene	d_gene	j_gene	abundance	CDR3aa
TRBV28	TRBD1	TRBJ1-5	.	ASSFNRGTMWRPQH
TRBV29-1	TRBD2	TRBJ2-7	few	SATSGISYEQY
TRBV15	TRBD2	TRBJ2-1	.	ATNGAAGDNEQF
TRBV5-1	.	TRBJ2-5	.	ASSLAEQGRETQY
TRBV11-3	TRBD2	TRBJ2-5	.	ASSPGLAGGPETQY
TRBV5-1	TRBD1	TRBJ1-3	.	ASSLAGNWGRDRVSGNTIY
TRBV7-2	TRBD1	TRBJ1-3	.	ASSLGRDRSLSGNTIY
TRBV27	.	TRBJ1-2	.	ASSRDMRGGYGYT
TRBV28	.	TRBJ1-5	.	ASSLTGRDIWNSNQPQH
TRBV5-1	.	TRBJ2-3	.	ASRGQTSTDTQY
TRBV5-1	TRBD1	TRBJ1-4	many	ASSEGQNEKLF
TRBV5-1	TRBD1	TRBJ1-1	.	ASSFGTGGPTEAF
TRBV27	.	TRBJ1-1	.	ASSLDSTGLWTEAF
TRBV11-2	.	TRBJ1-1	.	ASSSDSGTEAF
TRBV6-5	TRBD1	TRBJ1-1	few	ASSPQGGRSPEAF
TRBV29-1	TRBD1	TRBJ2-3	.	SVTGTGLSSDTQY
TRBV7-9	.	TRBJ1-2	.	ASSPATELAGYGYT
TRBV7-2	.	TRBJ2-7	.	ASSLAHSSYEQY
TRBV5-6	.	TRBJ2-1	.	ASSYPGEDPYNEQF
TRBV12-3/TRBV12-4	.	TRBJ2-5	.	ASSSIAATQY
TRBV5-1	TRBD2	TRBJ2-7	.	ASSLAVSGRSEQY